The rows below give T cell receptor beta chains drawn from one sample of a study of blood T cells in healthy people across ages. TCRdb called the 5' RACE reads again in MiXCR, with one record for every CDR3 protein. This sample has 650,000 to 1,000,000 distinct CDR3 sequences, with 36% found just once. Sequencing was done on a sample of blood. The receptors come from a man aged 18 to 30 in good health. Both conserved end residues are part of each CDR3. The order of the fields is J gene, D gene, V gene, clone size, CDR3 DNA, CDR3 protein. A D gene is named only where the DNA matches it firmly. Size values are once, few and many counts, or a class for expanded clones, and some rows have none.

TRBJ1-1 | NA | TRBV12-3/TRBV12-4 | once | TGTGCCAGCAGTTCCCCGAGCGACGCTGAAGCTTTCTTT | CASSSPSDAEAFF
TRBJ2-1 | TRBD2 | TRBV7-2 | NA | TGTGCCAGCAGGGAAGCGGGGGGACGCAATGAGCAGTTCTTC | CASREAGGRNEQFF
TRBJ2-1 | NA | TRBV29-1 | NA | TGCAGCGTTCAGTTAAATGAGCAGTTCTTC | CSVQLNEQFF
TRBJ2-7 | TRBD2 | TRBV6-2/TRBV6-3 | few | TGTGCCAGCAGTTACTCCGCTAGCGGGAACCCCTACGAGCAGTACTTC | CASSYSASGNPYEQYF
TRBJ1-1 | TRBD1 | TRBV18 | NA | TGTGCCAACTCACCGGACAGGGGGCGTTTGGCTTTCTTT | CANSPDRGRLAFF
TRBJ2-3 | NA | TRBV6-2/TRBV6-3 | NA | TGTGCCAGCAGACGGGACGGCCGAGATACGCAGTATTTT | CASRRDGRDTQYF
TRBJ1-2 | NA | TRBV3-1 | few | TGTGCCAGCAGCTCAGGGGAATATGGCTACACCTTC | CASSSGEYGYTF
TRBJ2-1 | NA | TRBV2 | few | TGTGCCAGCACACGGGACTCTACGTCCTACAATGAGCAGTTCTTC | CASTRDSTSYNEQFF
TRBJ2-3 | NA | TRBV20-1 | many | TGCAGTGCTAGAGTGGCTAGGCTCCCAGATACGCAGTATTTT | CSARVARLPDTQYF
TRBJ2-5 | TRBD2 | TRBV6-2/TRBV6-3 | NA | TGTGCCAGCAGTTACGGGACTAGCGGGGTCCAAGAGACCCAGTACTTC | CASSYGTSGVQETQYF
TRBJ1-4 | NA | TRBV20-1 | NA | TGCAGTGCAACTGAGGCGGCGAATGAAAAACTGTTTTTT | CSATEAANEKLFF
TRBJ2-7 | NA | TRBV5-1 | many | TGCGCCAGCAGCTTGGAGGCCAGCTCCTACGAGCAGTACTTC | CASSLEASSYEQYF
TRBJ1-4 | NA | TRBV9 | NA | TGTGCCAGTACAGGAGCAACTAATGAAAAACTGTTTTTT | CASTGATNEKLFF
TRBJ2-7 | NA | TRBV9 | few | TGTGCCAGCAGCCCCACTAAACGACCATGGGCAGGGTTTGTGATAGGGCAGTACTTC | CASSPTKRPWAGFVIGQYF
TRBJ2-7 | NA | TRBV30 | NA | TGTGCCTGGAGTGTTAATCCAGCGGGCTCCTACGAGCAGTACTTC | CAWSVNPAGSYEQYF
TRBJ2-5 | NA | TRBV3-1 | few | TGTGCCAGCAGCCTATCCGGGATTCGGCGGGAGACCCAGTACTTC | CASSLSGIRRETQYF
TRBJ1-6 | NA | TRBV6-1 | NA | TGTGCCAGCACCGGGACGGGGATCTATTCACCCCTCCACTTT | CASTGTGIYSPLHF
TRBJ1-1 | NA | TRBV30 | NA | TGTGCCTGGAGCTCCGAACCGGCGGCAAACACTGAAGCTTTCTTT | CAWSSEPAANTEAFF
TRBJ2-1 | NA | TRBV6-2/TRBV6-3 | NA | TGTGCCAGCAGTCTCGGTAGGAGCGGAGGCCAAGAGACCCAGTTCTTC | CASSLGRSGGQETQFF
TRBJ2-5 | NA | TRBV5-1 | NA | TGCGCCAGCAGCTTCGTAACCCCCTCTGGGGAGACCCAGTACTTC | CASSFVTPSGETQYF
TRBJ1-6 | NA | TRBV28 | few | TGTGCCAGCAGTTTATCGGGGAACTATAATTCACCCCTCCACTTT | CASSLSGNYNSPLHF
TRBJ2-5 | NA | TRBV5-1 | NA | TGCGCCAGCAAAGGGCGAAGGGACCAAGAGACCCAGTACTTC | CASKGRRDQETQYF
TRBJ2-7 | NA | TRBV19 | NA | TGTGCCAGTAGTGGACCCCTAAGCGCCTCCGAGCAGTACTTC | CASSGPLSASEQYF
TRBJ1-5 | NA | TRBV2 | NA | TGTGCCAGCAGTATCCGGGACGGCAATCAGCCCCAGCATTTT | CASSIRDGNQPQHF
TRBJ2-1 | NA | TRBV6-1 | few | TGTGCCAGCAAAATTGTGGCCTACAAGGGTGAGCAGTTCTTC | CASKIVAYKGEQFF
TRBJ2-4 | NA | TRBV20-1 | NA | TGCAGTGCTACCGAGGGGGGTGTGAGAAACATTCAGTACTTC | CSATEGGVRNIQYF
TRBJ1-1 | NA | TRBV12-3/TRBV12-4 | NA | TGTGCCAGCAGTTTTAGACGTGGTACTGAAGCTTTCTTT | CASSFRRGTEAFF
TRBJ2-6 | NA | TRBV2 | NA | TGTGCCAGCAGGACTGGGACAAATGGGGCCAACGTCCCGACTTTC | CASRTGTNGANVPTF
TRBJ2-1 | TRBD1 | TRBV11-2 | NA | TGTGCCAGCAGCTTGACAGGGTTCACCTACGAGCAGTTCTTC | CASSLTGFTYEQFF
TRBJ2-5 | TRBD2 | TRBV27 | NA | TGTGCCAGCAGTTTTTCTAGCGGGGGGGCCAACAAGAGAACCCAGTACTTC | CASSFSSGGANKRTQYF
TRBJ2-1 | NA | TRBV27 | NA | TGTGCCAGCAGTTTAAACTTCTACAATGAGCAGTTCTTC | CASSLNFYNEQFF
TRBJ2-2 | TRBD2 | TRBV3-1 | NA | TGTGCCAGCAGCCAAGCTAGCGGGGGGGCCTCCACCGGGGAGCTGTTTTTT | CASSQASGGASTGELFF
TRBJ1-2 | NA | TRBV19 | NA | TGTGCCAGCCTAACAGGCGCGGGTGGTAATGGCTACACCTTC | CASLTGAGGNGYTF
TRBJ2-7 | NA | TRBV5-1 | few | TGCGCCAGCAGCGAGCGGGCGGGCTACGAGCAGTACTTC | CASSERAGYEQYF
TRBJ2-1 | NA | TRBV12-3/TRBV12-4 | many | TGTGCCAGCAGTTCCAGGGGACTTTCCTACAATGAGCAGTTCTTC | CASSSRGLSYNEQFF
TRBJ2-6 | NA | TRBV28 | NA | TGTGTCAGCAGTAGTGCCGGGGCGCTGATCTCTGGGGCCAACGTCCTGACTTTC | CVSSSAGALISGANVLTF
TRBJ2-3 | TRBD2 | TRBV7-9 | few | TGTGCCAGCAGCTATGGACTAGAAGCCACAGATACGCAGTATTTT | CASSYGLEATDTQYF
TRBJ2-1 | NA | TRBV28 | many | TGTGCCAGCAGTCAGGCGCCCTACAATGAGCAGTTCTTC | CASSQAPYNEQFF
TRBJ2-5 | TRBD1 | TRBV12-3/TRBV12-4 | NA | TGTGCCAGCAGCCCACCCTACAGGGGCCGGGGGACCCAGTACTTC | CASSPPYRGRGTQYF
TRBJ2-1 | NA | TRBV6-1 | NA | TGTGCCAGCAGTGAAGATAAGGCAGGGTGGCGGGAGCAGTTCTTC | CASSEDKAGWREQFF
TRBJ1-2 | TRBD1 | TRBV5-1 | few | TGCGCCAGCAGCGGGGGACAGTACTATGGCTACACCTTC | CASSGGQYYGYTF
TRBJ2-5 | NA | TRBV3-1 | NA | TGTGCCAGCAGCCAATCAGGGGTCAAAGAGACCCAGTACTTC | CASSQSGVKETQYF
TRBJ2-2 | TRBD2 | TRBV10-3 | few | TGTGCCATCAGTGAGCTAGGACTAGCGGGGAGGAACACCGGGGAGCTGTTTTTT | CAISELGLAGRNTGELFF
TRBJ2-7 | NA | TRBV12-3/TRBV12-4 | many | TGTGCCAGCAGTTTAGTACAGGGATACGAGCAGTACTTC | CASSLVQGYEQYF
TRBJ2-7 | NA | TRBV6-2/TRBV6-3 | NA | TGTGCCACCACAGCTCTCGCTGGGGACGCGTTGGGGGAGCAGTACTTC | CATTALAGDALGEQYF
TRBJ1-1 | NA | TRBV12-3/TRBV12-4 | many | TGTGCCAGCAGTTTGGGGCAGGGACGAGAAGCTTTCTTT | CASSLGQGREAFF
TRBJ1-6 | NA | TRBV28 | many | TGTGCCAGCAGTCTCGACCCAGGGTTTTCACCCCTCCACTTT | CASSLDPGFSPLHF
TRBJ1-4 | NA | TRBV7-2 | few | TGTGCCAGCAGCTTAGATGGGATACCTAATGAAAAACTGTTTTTT | CASSLDGIPNEKLFF
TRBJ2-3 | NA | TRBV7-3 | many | TGTGCCAGCAGCCGTGGAAGCACAGATACGCAGTATTTT | CASSRGSTDTQYF
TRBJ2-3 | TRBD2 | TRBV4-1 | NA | TGCGCCAGCAGCAAAGCGGGGGAGGGCACAGATACGCAGTATTTT | CASSKAGEGTDTQYF